The 30 T cell receptor beta chains presented below share a single source sample, sequenced in a study of T cells expressing NK-cell markers. TCRdb reprocessed the 5' RACE reads; each CDR3 protein has one entry and no DNA is given. This repertoire includes roughly 430,000 distinct CDR3 sequences. The sample comprised blood T cells: a sorted CD56 or NKG2C T cell subset, CD4+ or CD8+ T cells, or bulk PBMC T cells (not recorded which). The receptor source for this set is a woman between 18 and 70 years old in good health.

The chain uses TRBV11-2 and TRBJ2-1; without DNA, the TCRdb call of TRBD1 cannot be checked. Per germline, CDR1 SGHAT and CDR2 FQNNGV. The CDR3 runs to 14 residues. The chain's CDR3 is CASRHVGGANEQFF.

This chain connects TRBV28 to TRBJ2-7; TCRdb returns TRBD1, unconfirmable since there is no DNA. This CDR3 has 14 residues. Per germline, CDR1 MDHEN and CDR2 SYDVKM. CDR3 amino acids: CASSDGTSSYEQYF.

The chain employs TRBV10-3 and TRBJ2-7; TCRdb calls TRBD1, which cannot be checked without DNA. The CDR3 has 15 amino acids. Germline CDR1 and CDR2: ENHRY and SYGVKD. CDR3: CAISESDSSLGEQYF.

The rearrangement links TRBV7-9 to TRBJ2-5; the TCRdb D gene call, TRBD1, has no DNA to confirm it. The germline CDR1 and CDR2 sequences are SEHNR and FQNEAQ (reference sequence). This CDR3 region has 13 residues. This chain's CDR3 is CASQTGEEETQYF. The variable domain in full, completed from reference TRBV7-9 and TRBJ2-5, reads DTGVSQNPRHKITKRGQNVTFRCDPISEHNRLYWYRQTLGQGPEFLTYFQNEAQLEKSRLLSDRFSAERPKGSFSTLEIQRTEQGDSAMYLCASQTGEEETQYFGPGTRLLVL.

The rearrangement links TRBV30 to TRBJ2-7. Germline CDR1 is GTSNPN and CDR2 is SVGIG (reference sequence). There are 14 residues in the CDR3. The chain's CDR3 is CAWSKVGVADEQYF.

The genes are TRBV12-3 or TRBV12-4 and TRBJ2-2; TCRdb lists TRBD1, though no DNA is available to test this call. The CDR3 spans 14 residues. This CDR3 is CASSFDRDTGELFF.

The CDR3 protein is CASSYSPQRGTIYF. The rearrangement uses TRBV6-5 and TRBJ1-3. Germline CDR1 and CDR2: MNHEY and SVGAGI. The CDR3 is 14 residues long.

The chain uses TRBV7-2 and TRBJ2-3; TCRdb proposes TRBD2, but this gene call is untestable without DNA. There are 17 residues in the CDR3. Looked up from germline, CDR1 is SGHTA and CDR2 is FQGNSA. CDR3 loop: CASRTLSGLSISDTQYF.

The chain is built from TRBV11-2 and TRBJ2-1; as DNA is missing, the TRBD2 call by TCRdb cannot be tested. The germline gives CDR1 SGHAT, CDR2 FQNNGV. The length of the CDR3 is 16 residues. This chain's CDR3 is CASSLAGLAGGNEQFF.

The chain couples TRBV20-1 to TRBJ1-5; TCRdb designates TRBD1, a call that cannot be tested without DNA. The CDR3 extends over 15 amino acids. CDR1 and CDR2 (germline): DFQATT, SNEGSKA (reference sequence). This CDR3 is CSARVQGLNNQPQHF.

V is TRBV10-2 and J is TRBJ2-6; lacking DNA, the TRBD1 call made by TCRdb goes unchecked. The V gene's germline CDR1 is WSHSY and CDR2 SAAADI. The CDR3 runs to 16 residues. CDR3 protein: CASSETGRSGANVLTF.

This CDR3 reads CSARSRERHRTEAFF. The rearrangement links TRBV20-1 to TRBJ1-1; the D call from TCRdb, TRBD1, cannot be confirmed without DNA. The germline V gene has CDR1 DFQATT and CDR2 SNEGSKA (reference sequence). The CDR3 loop spans 15 amino acids.

The rearrangement links TRBV7-6 to TRBJ1-5; TCRdb calls TRBD1, which cannot be checked without DNA. From germline, CDR1 is SGHVS and CDR2 FNYEAQ. The CDR3 covers 17 residues. The CDR3 sequence: CASSQVTGGYGNQPQHF.

The chain combines TRBV6-5 with TRBJ2-5. The CDR3 spans 11 residues. Per germline, CDR1 MNHEY and CDR2 SVGAGI. The CDR3 loop reads CASSSRETQYF.

The genes are TRBV29-1 and TRBJ2-1. This CDR3 contains 12 residues. In germline, CDR1 is SQVTM, CDR2 ANQGSEA. The CDR3 region is CSVGSQYNEQFF.

The chain joins TRBV29-1 to TRBJ2-1; TCRdb indicates TRBD1, and absent DNA this call remains unverified. This CDR3 region has 13 residues. CDR1 SQVTM and CDR2 ANQGSEA come from the germline V gene. The CDR3 here is CSVHRGPYNEQFF.

This chain uses TRBV5-1 with TRBJ2-5. From germline, CDR1 is SGHRS and CDR2 YFSETQ. The length of the CDR3 is 16 residues. The CDR3 reads CASSSKLTGSQETQYF.

The genes are TRBV10-3 and TRBJ2-3; absent DNA, TCRdb's TRBD1 call cannot be checked. Germline loops: CDR1 ENHRY, CDR2 SYGVKD. The CDR3 contains 17 residues. The CDR3 loop reads CAIGAKKGQGYTDTQYF.

The chain joins TRBV7-8 to TRBJ1-2. Per the germline V gene, CDR1 is SGHVS and CDR2 is FQNEAQ. This CDR3 has 13 amino acids. The CDR3 here is CASSFATNYGYTF.

The gene calls are TRBV18 and TRBJ2-2; absent DNA, TCRdb's TRBD1 call cannot be checked. Germline CDR1 reads KGHSH; CDR2 reads LQKENI. The length of the CDR3 is 17 residues. The CDR3 loop reads CASSPGTGGSNTGELFF.

The gene calls are TRBV5-1 and TRBJ2-1; TCRdb names TRBD2, which stays unverified in the absence of DNA. CDR1 is SGHRS, CDR2 YFSETQ, per germline. The CDR3 runs to 14 residues. This CDR3 is CASSLDEARGEQFF. Filled out from reference TRBV5-1 and TRBJ2-1, the complete variable domain reads KAGVTQTPRYLIKTRGQQVTLSCSPISGHRSVSWYQQTPGQGLQFLFEYFSETQRNKGNFPGRFSGRQFSNSRSEMNVSTLELGDSALYLCASSLDEARGEQFFGPGTRLTVL.

This chain links TRBV6-1 with TRBJ1-1; the TCRdb D gene call, TRBD1, has no DNA to confirm it. This CDR3 has 17 residues. From germline, CDR1 is MNHNS and CDR2 SASEGT. The chain's CDR3 is CASSQILNRDLNTEAFF.

The chain carries TRBV2 and TRBJ1-2; absent DNA, TCRdb's TRBD1 call cannot be checked. Germline V gene data show CDR1 as SNHLY and CDR2 as FYNNEI. CDR3 length equals 14 residues. CDR3 sequence reads: CALGRGTQNYGYTF.

The chain couples TRBV6-5 to TRBJ2-1; no DNA is available, so the TRBD2 call from TCRdb remains unchecked. The V gene's germline CDR1 is MNHEY and CDR2 SVGAGI. The CDR3 is made up of 16 amino acids. The CDR3 loop is CASSYSIARADNEQFF.

The rearrangement uses TRBV20-1 and TRBJ2-4; the TRBD2 assignment by TCRdb is unverifiable without DNA. The CDR3 consists of 16 residues. From germline, CDR1 is DFQATT and CDR2 SNEGSKA (reference sequence). The CDR3 protein is CSAVASGRAGSDIQYF.

The rearrangement joins TRBV9 to TRBJ2-1. In germline, CDR1 is SGDLS, CDR2 YYNGEE. The CDR3 runs 14 residues. The CDR3 sequence: CASSVTSGDNEQFF.

V and J are TRBV12-3 or TRBV12-4 and TRBJ1-4. The CDR3 sequence is 15 residues long. CDR3 in amino acids: CASSPLSATNEKLFF.

The V call is TRBV10-3, the J call TRBJ1-4. The CDR3 has 16 amino acids. Looked up from germline, CDR1 is ENHRY and CDR2 is SYGVKD. This CDR3 reads CAIRPGQAAGNEKLFF.

This chain connects TRBV4-1 to TRBJ2-2; TCRdb names TRBD1, which stays unverified in the absence of DNA. This CDR3 comprises 13 residues. Germline CDR1 and CDR2: MGHRA and YSYEKL. CDR3 sequence: CASSQGVPGELFF.

The chain employs TRBV5-1 and TRBJ2-4; as DNA is missing, the TRBD2 call by TCRdb cannot be tested. The CDR3 consists of 19 residues. CDR1 is SGHRS and CDR2 is YFSETQ in the germline V gene. The chain's CDR3 is CASSLEASGGGLAKNIQYF.